This entry is about one TCR beta chain. Its antigen remains unidentified. The source of the sample is a study of CD8 T cells in ankylosing spondylitis. In TCRdb, the 5' RACE reads were re-called with MiXCR into one record per CDR3 protein. The repertoire has about 39,000 distinct CDR3 sequences, 3% to 3.5% of them found once; the top ten carry roughly 2.8%. CDR1 SGDLS and CDR2 YYNGEE come from the germline V gene. The CDR3 contains 14 residues. V lost 3 bases, J lost 4 bases, and 13 bases lay in between. Whole-study findings and limits: Within peripheral blood, clones linked to disease were CD8+ and relatively rare.

Sequencing was done on a sample of blood, either unsorted or a sorted T cell fraction (not recorded which). The V call is TRBV9, the J call TRBJ1-1, with unresolved D. The source is a male donor with ankylosing spondylitis or in good health (not recorded which). CDR3 residues: CASSGGRVSTEAFF. DNA of the CDR3: TGTGCCAGCAGCGGGGGAAGGGTCAGCACTGAAGCTTTCTTT.